The entry below describes one TCR beta chain. Everyone who took part was roughly 18 to 89 years old, and they came from 24 US areas. Authors' data handling: Nucleated cell number was recorded as an estimate derived from reference gene primer amplification. Repertoires were generated with immunoSEQ multiplex PCR, while TCRdb's copy carries only in-frame clones and drops some. V and J calls plus clone size are reproduced from that table; the DNA served to infer D and trimming. The sample shows some 180,000 clones, roughly 85% of them seen only once. The record originates from a study of blood T cell repertoires in COVID-19. About the study: The analysed material was cDNA or gDNA that came from T cells, B-cell-depleted T cells, or PBMCs.

The germline V gene has CDR1 SGHAT and CDR2 FQNNGV. The CDR3 is made up of 17 amino acids. V shed 6 bases and J 0 bases; nucleotides not matched to a gene: 11. Sequencing was carried out using PBMCs or T cells enriched from blood (not recorded which). The rearrangement links TRBV11-2 to TRBJ2-3; 8 bases are a match to TRBD1. This TCR was recovered from a man aged 35 to 55 who had recovered from COVID-19. This CDR3 is CASRVFGQGFSTDTQYF. CDR3 sequence (DNA): TGTGCCAGCAGAGTCTTCGGACAGGGTTTTAGCACAGATACGCAGTATTTT.